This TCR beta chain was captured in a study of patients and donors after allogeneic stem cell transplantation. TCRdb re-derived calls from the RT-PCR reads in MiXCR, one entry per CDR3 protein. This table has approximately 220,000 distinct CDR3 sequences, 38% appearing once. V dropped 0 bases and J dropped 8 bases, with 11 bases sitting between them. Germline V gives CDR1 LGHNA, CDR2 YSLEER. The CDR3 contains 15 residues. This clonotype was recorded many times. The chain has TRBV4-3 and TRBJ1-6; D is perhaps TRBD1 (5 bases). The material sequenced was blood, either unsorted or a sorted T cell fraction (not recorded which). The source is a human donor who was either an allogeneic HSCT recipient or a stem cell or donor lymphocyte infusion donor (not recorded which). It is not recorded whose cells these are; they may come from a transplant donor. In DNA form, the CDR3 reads TGCGCCAGCAGCCAAGACCCCCAAGGGGATTCACCCCTCCACTTT. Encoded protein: CASSQDPQGDSPLHF.